This T cell receptor beta chain was recorded in a study of blood T cells in healthy people across ages. General study findings and limits: Long-lived donors had more naive CD4+ cells and higher diversity than aged donors.

A remark on this clonotype: What it binds is not known.

A second PCR of 7 to 11 cycles used a sample-barcoded 5' primer and a J-beta primer mix. All cDNA molecules were each tagged by a template-switch adaptor with 12 random nucleotides. MiXCR, applied by TCRdb to the 5' RACE reads, yields one record per CDR3 protein. The table records about a million distinct CDR3 sequences, roughly 51% of them present only once. Healthy Russian Caucasian donors spanned ages about 6 to 100 years. The germline V gene has CDR1 LGHNA and CDR2 YSLEER. Trimming stripped 0 bases from V and 2 bases from J, with 15 bases between. This CDR3 has 17 amino acids. This clonotype was obtained from a woman aged 55-70 years in good health. The chain joins TRBV4-3 to TRBJ2-3, with a possible D match to TRBD2 (5 bases). Sequenced: blood. The CDR3 sequence is CASSQDAAERDTDTQYF. The DNA of the CDR3 is TGCGCCAGCAGCCAAGACGCGGCGGAGAGGGACACAGATACGCAGTATTTT.